These 21 T cell receptor beta chains were all obtained from the same sample, sequenced in a study of neurological immune-mediated disorders (dated by TCRdb to the late 2010s). Libraries were constructed by 5' RACE. The instrument given in TCRdb is Illumina HiSeq 2500. TCRdb reprocessed the public reads (quality trimming at Q25 with fastp, clone calling with MiXCR) and kept in-frame beta chains. Rows are unified per CDR3 protein, each entry keeping the most common DNA and genes. The sample yields about 44,000 distinct CDR3 sequences; approximately 21% were counted once. About 4.5% of the sample is in the top ten clones. Sample time point, as interpreted from the label and publication: technical triplicate 3. The sequencing sample was made of PBMCs. These receptors all come from a man aged 60 to 69 with HTLV-1-associated myelopathy (HAM/TSP).

This clonotype was observed at least ten times. V gene TRBV12-3 or TRBV12-4 combines with J gene TRBJ2-1; 11 nucleotides match TRBD1. The junction had 13 bases not matched to a gene; V was cut back by 7 bases and J by 8 bases. The CDR3 is 16 residues long. CDR3 sequence: CASIDGTGGPGDEQFF. CDR3 bases: TGTGCCAGCATCGATGGGACAGGGGGGCCCGGGGATGAGCAGTTCTTC.

This clonotype was detected many times. This chain connects TRBV5-1 to TRBJ2-7; 8 positions match TRBD2. Germline lookup yields CDR1 SGHRS and CDR2 YFSETQ. The V segment lost 4 bases and the J segment 0 bases; nucleotides outside the gene matches: 9. The CDR3 runs 16 residues. This chain's CDR3 is CASSISSSGPSYEQYF. Written as DNA, the CDR3 is TGCGCCAGCAGCATATCTTCTAGCGGGCCCTCCTACGAGCAGTACTTC.

This clonotype was counted ten times or more. The V call is TRBV6-5, the J call TRBJ1-5; no definite D call. CDR3 length: 14 residues. V was trimmed by 4 bases and J by 2 bases, leaving 9 bases between them. Germline CDR1 reads MNHEY; CDR2 reads SVGAGI. The CDR3 sequence is CASSSGGGNQPQHF. The CDR3 DNA is TGTGCCAGCAGTTCCGGCGGGGGCAATCAGCCCCAGCATTTT.

This clonotype was observed many times. This chain joins TRBV3-1 and TRBJ2-7; 11 bases match TRBD1. Per germline, CDR1 LGHDT and CDR2 YNNKEL (reference sequence). V gave up 4 bases and J gave up 6 bases; unmatched junction bases: 11. This CDR3 region has 16 residues. The chain's CDR3 is CASSPGGLGTGGEQYF. As DNA, the CDR3 is TGTGCCAGCAGCCCTGGGGGCCTCGGGACAGGGGGCGAGCAGTACTTC.

Ten or more counts support this clonotype. The J gene is TRBJ1-5, the V gene TRBV20-1; 7 bases map to TRBD1. This CDR3 has 13 residues. With 6 bases clipped from V and 8 bases from J, the junction kept 10 bases outside the gene matches. Germline-derived CDR1 and CDR2 are DFQATT and SNEGSKA (reference sequence). CDR3 amino acids: CSAQGGGEKPQHF. The CDR3 DNA is TGCAGTGCCCAGGGGGGGGGTGAGAAGCCCCAGCATTTT.

This clonotype was observed a few times. V and J are TRBV19 and TRBJ2-7; no reliable D call. Germline CDR1 reads LNHDA; CDR2 reads SQIVND (reference sequence). This CDR3 comprises 17 residues. Deletions cut 0 bases from V and 0 bases from J, with 15 bases between. The chain's CDR3 is CASSIDPPGGTSYEQYF. DNA for the CDR3: TGTGCCAGTAGTATAGATCCCCCAGGTGGAACCTCCTACGAGCAGTACTTC.

This clonotype occurred many times. The chain is built from TRBV20-1 and TRBJ2-1; D remains unclear. Deletions cut 5 bases from V and 3 bases from J, with 5 bases between. CDR1 DFQATT and CDR2 SNEGSKA come from the germline V gene (reference sequence). The CDR3 runs 11 residues. The CDR3 DNA sequence: TGCAGTGCTGCGGACTACAATGAGCAGTTCTTC. This translates into CSAADYNEQFF.

The chain carries TRBV6-2 or TRBV6-3 and TRBJ1-1; unclear D gene. Trimming stripped 6 bases from V and 5 bases from J, with 10 bases between. There are 12 residues in the CDR3. CDR1 and CDR2 (germline): MNHEY, SVGEGT. This chain's CDR3 is CASRSPETEAFF. As DNA, the CDR3 is TGTGCCAGCAGATCTCCGGAGACTGAAGCTTTCTTT.

The gene calls are TRBV15 and TRBJ2-7; TRBD2 matches 9 bases. The V gene end was trimmed by 3 bases and the J gene end by 5 bases; junction bases not matched to a gene: 11. The CDR3 covers 16 residues. Germline assignment: CDR1 LNHNV and CDR2 YYDKDF (reference sequence). CDR3 loop: CATSRVSGRIKDEQYF. CDR3 bases: TGTGCCACCAGCAGGGTAAGCGGGAGGATAAAGGACGAGCAGTACTTC.

This clonotype was recorded many times. This sequence joins TRBV20-1 and TRBJ2-1; TRBD2 is a possible D gene (6 bases). V lost 2 bases to trimming and J lost 3 bases, with 11 bases between them. In germline, CDR1 is DFQATT, CDR2 SNEGSKA (reference sequence). The CDR3 is 14 amino acids. The CDR3 loop is CSARPRDFYNEQFF. Written as DNA, the CDR3 is TGCAGTGCTAGACCCCGGGACTTCTACAATGAGCAGTTCTTC.

This chain links TRBV20-1 with TRBJ2-3, with a weak D call TRBD2 (6 bases). This CDR3 contains 16 residues. Germline V gene lookup returns CDR1 DFQATT and CDR2 SNEGSKA (reference sequence). V lost 2 bases, J lost 2 bases, and 17 bases lay in between. CDR3 DNA sequence: TGCAGTGCTAGACCCCTAGCGAGAGGGAACACAGATACGCAGTATTTT. It is translated as CSARPLARGNTDTQYF.

This clonotype came up many times. This sequence joins TRBV5-6 and TRBJ1-1; 7 bases line up with TRBD1. Per the germline V gene, CDR1 is SGHDT and CDR2 is YYEEEE. The junction had 3 bases not matched to a gene; V was cut back by 4 bases and J by 0 bases. The CDR3 is 14 residues long. The CDR3 DNA reads TGTGCCAGCAGCAGGACAGGATTGAACACTGAAGCTTTCTTT. This codes for CASSRTGLNTEAFF.

In this sample, this clonotype turned up once. The rearrangement uses TRBV6-6 and TRBJ1-5; no reliable D call. Germline V CDR1 and CDR2: MNHNY, SVGAGI (reference sequence). The CDR3 totals 14 residues. The V end lost 4 bases, the J end lost 4 bases, and 11 bases lay between the germline ends. The CDR3 sequence: CASSLRAVNQPQHF. In DNA, the CDR3 is TGTGCCAGCAGTTTAAGAGCAGTTAATCAGCCCCAGCATTTT.

This clonotype was seen more than once but under ten times. The rearrangement links TRBV28 to TRBJ2-5; D is uncertain. Germline CDR1 is MDHEN and CDR2 is SYDVKM. CDR3 length: 13 amino acids. V lost 3 bases and J lost 5, with 10 bases in between. The CDR3 DNA sequence: TGTGCCAGCAGTTTGTCCAACCCGGAGACCCAGTACTTC. This codes for CASSLSNPETQYF. Variable domain in full (rest from reference TRBV28 and TRBJ2-5): DVKVTQSSRYLVKRTGEKVFLECVQDMDHENMFWYRQDPGLGLRLIYFSYDVKMKEKGDIPEGYSVSREKKERFSLILESASTNQTSMYLCASSLSNPETQYFGPGTRLLVL.

The J gene is TRBJ2-5, the V gene TRBV6-2 or TRBV6-3; the D gene is possibly TRBD2 (6 bases). The CDR3 length is 13 residues. Germline V CDR1 and CDR2: MNHEY, SVGEGT. The germline V and J ends were trimmed by 7 bases and 4 bases, with 13 bases remaining between them. The CDR3 nucleotides read TGTGCCAGCACGACCGCGGGGAGAGAGACCCAGTACTTC. Protein sequence: CASTTAGRETQYF.

This clonotype came up many times. The rearrangement uses TRBV4-1 and TRBJ2-1; 8 bases line up with TRBD2. With 8 bases clipped from V and 9 bases from J, the junction kept 0 bases outside the gene matches. The CDR3 runs to 10 residues. The germline gives CDR1 MGHRA, CDR2 YSYEKL. The CDR3 nucleotides read TGCGCCAGCGCGGGAGGTGAGCAGTTCTTC. Its protein is CASAGGEQFF.

This clonotype was detected ten times or more. V is TRBV5-1 and J is TRBJ1-2; D gene uncertain. V was trimmed by 2 bases and J by 3 bases, leaving 11 bases between them. The CDR3 has 14 amino acids. CDR1 and CDR2 from the germline V gene are SGHRS and YFSETQ. As DNA, the CDR3 is TGCGCCAGCAGCTTTGGACCGGTCGACTATGGCTACACCTTC. This encodes CASSFGPVDYGYTF.

This clonotype was observed at least ten times. The chain combines TRBV5-1 with TRBJ2-7, with D perhaps matching TRBD1 (6 bases). The CDR3 contains 14 residues. Trimming removed 1 base at V and 2 bases at J, with 10 bases between. CDR1 is SGHRS and CDR2 is YFSETQ in the germline V gene. CDR3 region: CASSLSGDAYEQYF. The DNA of the CDR3 is TGCGCCAGCAGCTTGTCAGGGGATGCCTACGAGCAGTACTTC.

The chain employs TRBV30 and TRBJ2-3; unclear D gene. V gave up 4 bases and J gave up 4 bases, with 6 bases separating them. The CDR3 is made up of 11 amino acids. Looked up from germline, CDR1 is GTSNPN and CDR2 is SVGIG (reference sequence). The CDR3 nucleotides read TGTGCCTGGACAAGGCCAGATACGCAGTATTTT. Its translation: CAWTRPDTQYF.

This clonotype was seen ten or more times. The chain couples TRBV6-6 to TRBJ2-7; 8 nucleotides match TRBD1. Germline V lookup: CDR1 MNHNY, CDR2 SVGAGI (reference sequence). V dropped 7 bases and J dropped 2; count of bases not matched to a gene: 7. The CDR3 extends over 14 amino acids. CDR3 DNA sequence: TGTGCCAGCATTCCTGGGACAGGCGCCTACGAGCAGTACTTC. Its translation: CASIPGTGAYEQYF.

This clonotype was seen repeatedly, ten times or more. The chain recombines TRBV5-1 with TRBJ2-1; D may match TRBD1 or TRBD2 (5 bases each). Trimming pared 4 bases from V and 1 base from J, leaving 12 bases between. From germline, CDR1 is SGHRS and CDR2 YFSETQ. The CDR3 length is 15 residues. The CDR3 loop is CASSTGGGSYNEQFF. CDR3 nucleotides: TGCGCCAGCAGCACGGGTGGGGGATCCTACAATGAGCAGTTCTTC.